A selection of T cell receptor beta chains follows, all from one sample in a study of CD8 T cells in Susac syndrome. One entry per CDR3 protein, called by TCRdb with MiXCR from the immunoSEQ multiplex PCR reads. The profile shows about 280,000 distinct CDR3 sequences, 85% of them singletons. Input material: CD8+ T cells from PBMCs. These receptors were obtained from a human donor with multiple sclerosis. The CDR3 runs from the conserved cysteine through the conserved F or W. The order of the fields is V gene, J gene, D gene, clone size, CDR3 protein, CDR3 DNA. A D gene is named only where the DNA matches it firmly. Some rows mark clone size as missing; the rest say once, few, many or name a class of expanded clone.

V gene: TRBV29-1; J gene: TRBJ1-4; D gene: -; clone size: -; CDR3 protein: CSVGSGLEEKLFF; CDR3 DNA: TGCAGCGTTGGGTCTGGGCTGGAGGAAAAACTGTTTTTT
V gene: TRBV5-4; J gene: TRBJ2-7; D gene: TRBD2; clone size: -; CDR3 protein: CASSLAASGHYEQYF; CDR3 DNA: TGTGCCAGCAGCTTGGCCGCTAGCGGACACTACGAGCAGTACTTC
V gene: TRBV30; J gene: TRBJ2-2; D gene: -; clone size: -; CDR3 protein: CAWGQYTGELFF; CDR3 DNA: TGTGCCTGGGGTCAATATACCGGGGAGCTGTTTTTT
V gene: TRBV27; J gene: TRBJ1-5; D gene: -; clone size: -; CDR3 protein: CATADGSNQPQHF; CDR3 DNA: TGTGCCACCGCCGACGGTAGCAATCAGCCCCAGCATTTT
V gene: TRBV27; J gene: TRBJ2-7; D gene: -; clone size: -; CDR3 protein: CASSAGFEQYF; CDR3 DNA: TGTGCCAGCAGCGCAGGGTTCGAGCAGTACTTC
V gene: TRBV18; J gene: TRBJ2-5; D gene: TRBD1; clone size: -; CDR3 protein: CASSPFDREETQYF; CDR3 DNA: TGTGCCAGCTCACCCTTCGACAGGGAGGAGACCCAGTACTTC
V gene: TRBV7-9; J gene: TRBJ1-1; D gene: -; clone size: -; CDR3 protein: CASSRLPGAFF; CDR3 DNA: TGTGCCAGCAGCCGTCTGCCTGGAGCTTTCTTT
V gene: TRBV10-1; J gene: TRBJ1-2; D gene: TRBD1; clone size: once; CDR3 protein: CASNCPHRGDNYGYTF; CDR3 DNA: TGCGCCAGCAATTGCCCTCACAGGGGCGATAACTATGGCTACACCTTC
V gene: TRBV25-1; J gene: TRBJ1-5; D gene: -; clone size: -; CDR3 protein: CASSEQGQEQPQHF; CDR3 DNA: TGTGCCAGCAGTGAACAGGGCCAGGAGCAGCCCCAGCATTTT
V gene: TRBV10-3; J gene: TRBJ2-3; D gene: -; clone size: -; CDR3 protein: CAISPVTTDTQYF; CDR3 DNA: TGTGCCATCAGCCCTGTGACCACAGATACGCAGTATTTT
V gene: TRBV30; J gene: TRBJ1-1; D gene: -; clone size: -; CDR3 protein: CAWDTGAAEAFF; CDR3 DNA: TGTGCCTGGGACACCGGGGCGGCGGAAGCTTTCTTT
V gene: TRBV19; J gene: TRBJ1-2; D gene: -; clone size: -; CDR3 protein: CASTLDGESYGYTF; CDR3 DNA: TGTGCCAGTACCCTGGACGGGGAGAGCTATGGCTACACCTTC